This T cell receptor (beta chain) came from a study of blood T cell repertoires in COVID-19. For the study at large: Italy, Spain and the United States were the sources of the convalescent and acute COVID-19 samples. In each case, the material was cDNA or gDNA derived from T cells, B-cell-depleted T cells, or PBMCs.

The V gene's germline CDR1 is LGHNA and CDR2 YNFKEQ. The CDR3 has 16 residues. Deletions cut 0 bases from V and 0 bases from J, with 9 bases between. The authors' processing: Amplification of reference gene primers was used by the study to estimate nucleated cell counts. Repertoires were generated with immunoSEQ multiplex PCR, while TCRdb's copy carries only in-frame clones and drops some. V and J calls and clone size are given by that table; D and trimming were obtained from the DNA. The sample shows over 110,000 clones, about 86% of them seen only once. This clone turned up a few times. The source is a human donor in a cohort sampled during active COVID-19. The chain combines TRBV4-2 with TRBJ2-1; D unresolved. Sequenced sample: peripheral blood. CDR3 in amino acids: CASSQDSTDSYNEQFF. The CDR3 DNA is TGTGCCAGCAGCCAAGATAGTACAGACTCCTACAATGAGCAGTTCTTC.